This T cell receptor beta chain originates from a study of blood T cells in healthy people across ages. Study-wide points: Donors of long life had a larger count of naive CD4+ cells and greater diversity than aged donors. With donor CMV status unknown, expanded clonotype changes were possibly confounded.

PCR was performed a second time for roughly 7 to 11 cycles using a sample-barcoded 5' primer and a J-beta primer mix. TCRdb ran MiXCR on the 5' RACE reads and lists one entry per CDR3 protein. Here the sample spans approximately 1.5 million distinct CDR3 sequences, around 35% being singletons. In regard to this clonotype: Its antigen is not identified.

The CDR3 runs to 16 residues. Germline lookup yields CDR1 SGDLS and CDR2 YYNGEE. With 4 bases removed from V and 5 bases from J, the gap between germline ends came to 20 bases. Every participating donor contributed 9.5 to 10 milliliters of peripheral blood through a draw. Extraction yielded at least 5 micrograms of total RNA per sample. This chain connects TRBV9 to TRBJ2-3; weak D call: TRBD2 (6 bases). Sequencing input: blood. This clonotype was sampled from a young woman in good health. CDR3 nucleotide sequence: TGTGCCAGCAGCATATTCGGCGGGAAAGGCATAGATACGCAGTATTTT. It encodes CASSIFGGKGIDTQYF.